One and the same sample provided the 13 T cell receptor beta chains below, sequenced in a study of T cells in Graves' hyperthyroidism and ophthalmopathy. Amplification targeted TCR beta CDR3 regions from RNA transcripts. The HTBI set primed first-round TCR CDR3 RT-PCR. TCRdb independently ran MiXCR on the multiplex PCR reads; one entry per CDR3 protein. The table shows about 460,000 distinct CDR3 sequences, with about 20% occurring only once. Source material: blood. The receptor source for this set is a woman aged 70-85 years with Graves' ophthalmopathy.

The table lists this clonotype with many counts. V and J are TRBV28 and TRBJ2-7; D gene unclear. The CDR3 is 14 amino acids. V was pared by 2 bases and J by 2 bases, with 10 bases between. Per germline, CDR1 MDHEN and CDR2 SYDVKM. The CDR3 reads CASSLGVIPYEQYF. DNA of the CDR3: TGTGCCAGCAGTTTAGGAGTTATACCCTACGAGCAGTACTTC.

This rearrangement joins TRBV14 to TRBJ1-2; possibly TRBD1 for D (5 bases). V was clipped by 0 bases and J by 0 bases, with 11 bases between them. CDR1 and CDR2 from the germline V gene are SGHDN and FVKESK. CDR3 size: 16 residues. CDR3 in amino acids: CASSQEGALANYGYTF. The CDR3 bases are TGTGCCAGCAGCCAAGAAGGGGCCTTAGCTAACTATGGCTACACCTTC. The full variable domain, in which reference TRBV14 and TRBJ1-2 provide the parts outside the CDR3, is EAGVTQFPSHSVIEKGQTVTLRCDPISGHDNLYWYRRVMGKEIKFLLHFVKESKQDESGMPNNRFLAERTGGTYSTLKVQPAELEDSGVYFCASSQEGALANYGYTFGSGTRLTVV.

This clonotype has a count of ten or more. V gene TRBV10-3 combines with J gene TRBJ1-2; D remains ambiguous. V was trimmed by 3 bases and J by 4 bases, leaving 12 bases between them. The CDR3 covers 14 residues. Per germline, CDR1 ENHRY and CDR2 SYGVKD. CDR3 sequence reads: CAISDSAETYGYTF. The DNA of the CDR3 is TGTGCCATCAGTGACTCGGCAGAGACCTATGGCTACACCTTC.

This clonotype was picked up many times. The chain recombines TRBV6-2 or TRBV6-3 with TRBJ2-4; D ambiguous. The CDR3 loop spans 12 amino acids. CDR1 is MNHEY and CDR2 is SVGEGT in the germline V gene. Trimming took off 5 bases at V and 6 bases at J, with 8 bases between the two ends. The CDR3 DNA is TGTGCCAGCAGTGAGCGAGGAAACATTCAGTACTTC. Translated: CASSERGNIQYF.

This clonotype was seen many times. The chain employs TRBV3-1 and TRBJ1-1; D ambiguous. The V gene's germline CDR1 is LGHDT and CDR2 YNNKEL (reference sequence). The CDR3 runs to 14 residues. The V end lost 3 bases, the J end lost 1 base, and 9 bases lay between the germline ends. The DNA of the CDR3 is TGTGCCAGCAGCCACTGGCAGACGAACACTGAAGCTTTCTTT. This sequence encodes CASSHWQTNTEAFF.

This clonotype was seen many times. The rearrangement links TRBV6-4 to TRBJ1-1; D possibly corresponds to TRBD1 (5 bases). Germline values: CDR1 MRHNA, CDR2 SNTAGT. This CDR3 contains 11 residues. Trimming cost V 3 bases and J 8 bases, with 7 bases left between them. The CDR3 is CASSDRGEAFF. The CDR3 nucleotides read TGTGCCAGCAGTGATAGGGGAGAAGCTTTCTTT.

In the case of this clonotype: It may be a read error: a sequence one base away is much more abundant. This chain uses TRBV10-3 with TRBJ2-1, with D maybe TRBD2 (5 bases). This CDR3 region has 15 residues. Germline V gene lookup returns CDR1 ENHRY and CDR2 SYGVKD. V lost 5 bases to trimming and J lost 6 bases, with 17 bases between them. The CDR3 DNA sequence: TGTGCCATCAGTCCCCCGGGCACGGGGTTCAATGAGCAGTTCTTC. Amino acid sequence: CAISPPGTGFNEQFF.

J is TRBJ2-7 and V is TRBV5-1, with 9 bases that match TRBD1. The J segment lost 7 bases and the V segment lost 2 bases, leaving 4 bases of the junction unmatched. The CDR3 is 13 amino acids. Germline V gene sequence: CDR1 SGHRS, CDR2 YFSETQ. The CDR3 DNA sequence: TGCGCCAGCAGCTTTACAGGGGGCAGTGAGCAGTACTTC. This codes for CASSFTGGSEQYF.

This clonotype appeared a few times. The chain uses TRBV10-3 and TRBJ1-2; 8 bases map to TRBD1. Unmatched junction bases numbered 3, after V lost 2 bases and J lost 7 bases. The CDR3 covers 13 residues. In germline, CDR1 is ENHRY, CDR2 SYGVKD. CDR3 in amino acids: CAISEDGTGGYTF. The DNA of the CDR3 is TGTGCCATCAGTGAGGACGGGACAGGTGGCTACACCTTC.

The chain combines TRBV2 with TRBJ1-4; D may be TRBD1 (6 bases). V lost 8 bases to trimming and J lost 0 bases, with 13 bases between them. From germline, CDR1 is SNHLY and CDR2 FYNNEI. This CDR3 is 15 amino acids long. CDR3 loop: CASGPGQPTNEKLFF. CDR3 bases: TGTGCCAGCGGACCTGGACAGCCAACTAATGAAAAACTGTTTTTT.

The chain combines TRBV6-2 or TRBV6-3 with TRBJ2-1; the match to TRBD2 covers 16 bases. Germline V lookup: CDR1 MNHEY, CDR2 SVGEGT. Trimming cost V 6 bases and J 9 bases; bases outside gene matches: 11. This CDR3 spans 17 amino acids. Here the CDR3 DNA reads TGTGCCAGCAGCACTCCGGGACTAGCGGGAGGGCCGGGTGAGCAGTTCTTC. Translated, it gives CASSTPGLAGGPGEQFF.

This clonotype was counted at least ten times. V usage is TRBV2 and J usage is TRBJ1-2; no clear D gene. V was cut by 6 bases and J by 4 bases, with 12 bases left in between. Looked up from germline, CDR1 is SNHLY and CDR2 is FYNNEI. CDR3 length: 13 residues. CDR3 in amino acids: CASSATPFYGYTF. The CDR3 DNA reads as TGTGCCAGCAGCGCGACACCATTCTATGGCTACACCTTC.

This clonotype was counted a few times. The rearrangement uses TRBV3-1 and TRBJ2-5, with D uncertain. This CDR3 has 11 amino acids. Trimming took 7 bases from V and 5 from J, leaving 8 bases between them. Looked up from germline, CDR1 is LGHDT and CDR2 is YNNKEL (reference sequence). The CDR3 DNA reads as TGTGCCAGCAAGATAAGGGAGACCCAGTACTTC. It codes for CASKIRETQYF.